Following are 14 T cell receptor beta chains from one sample sequenced in a study of T cells after posttransplantation cyclophosphamide. Sequencing used immunoSEQ multiplex PCR; TCRdb keeps in-frame clones, though not all of them. This table has under 2,000 clones, under 70% appearing once. Busulfan-fludarabine conditioning, marrow transplant, and cyclophosphamide on days +3 and +4 were administered. Material: CD8+ T cells sorted from PBMCs, obtained after allogeneic stem cell transplant with posttransplant cyclophosphamide. These receptors came from a male patient aged 25-45 years who received an allogeneic stem cell transplant from a related donor, was CMV-positive, and had acute GVHD only. A share of the T cells may be of graft donor origin.

This clone was recorded a few times. A much more abundant neighbour one base away suggests this may be a read error. The rearrangement uses TRBV14 and TRBJ2-1; no reliable D call. The CDR3 spans 13 residues. Germline V CDR1 and CDR2: SGHDN, FVKESK. Written as DNA, the CDR3 is TGCGCCAGCAGCCAAGATACCGGGAATGAGCAGTTCTTC. Protein sequence: CASSQDTGNEQFF.

The chain carries TRBV6-5 and TRBJ1-1; 7 bases are shared with TRBD1. The junction had 1 base not matched to a gene; V was cut back by 8 bases and J by 4 bases. This CDR3 comprises 11 residues. Germline CDR1 reads MNHEY; CDR2 reads SVGAGI. DNA for the CDR3: TGTGCCAGCGAGGGGGCCACTGAAGCTTTCTTT. Translated: CASEGATEAFF.

The rearrangement uses TRBV5-6 and TRBJ1-2, with TRBD1 identical over 8 bases. V was clipped by 3 bases and J by 5 bases; unmatched bases: 6. CDR3 size: 14 residues. The germline gives CDR1 SGHDT, CDR2 YYEEEE. The CDR3: CASSSRQGRYGYTF. DNA of the CDR3: TGTGCCAGCAGCTCCCGACAGGGGCGGTATGGCTACACCTTC.

The gene calls are TRBV27 and TRBJ2-7; 8 nucleotides match TRBD2. The CDR3 is made up of 14 amino acids. V shed 5 bases and J 0 bases; nucleotides not matched to a gene: 3. CDR1 and CDR2 (germline): MNHEY, SMNVEV (reference sequence). CDR3 loop: CASSRGGPSYEQYF. In DNA, the CDR3 is TGTGCCAGCAGTCGCGGGGGGCCCTCCTACGAGCAGTACTTC.

This chain joins TRBV4-1 and TRBJ1-2; the D gene is possibly TRBD1 (6 bases). V was trimmed by 3 bases and J by 5 bases, leaving 16 bases between them. Germline V gene lookup returns CDR1 MGHRA and CDR2 YSYEKL. There are 15 residues in the CDR3. For the CDR3, the DNA is TGCGCCAGCAGCCAGGGATCCGGGACACCTTATGGCTACACCTTC. Protein sequence: CASSQGSGTPYGYTF.

V and J are TRBV14 and TRBJ2-2; D is undetermined. CDR1 is SGHDN, CDR2 FVKESK, per germline. The CDR3 spans 13 residues. V lost 6 bases, J lost 7 bases, and 12 bases lay in between. DNA for the CDR3: TGTGCCAGCAGAGATTCGCTCGGCGGGGAGCTGTTTTTT. Protein sequence: CASRDSLGGELFF.

The DNA of the CDR3 is TGTGCCAGCAGCTTGCTACCCCCACAGACAGGGGGACATGGCTACACCTTC. This translates into CASSLLPPQTGGHGYTF. V usage is TRBV5-5 and J usage is TRBJ1-2; TRBD1 aligns across 9 bases. This CDR3 is built from 17 residues. V gave up 1 base and J gave up 6 bases; unmatched junction bases: 13. Per germline, CDR1 SGHKS and CDR2 YYEKEE (reference sequence). Using reference TRBV5-5 and TRBJ1-2 for the parts outside the CDR3, the full variable domain is DAGVTQSPTHLIKTRGQQVTLRCSPISGHKSVSWYQQVLGQGPQFIFQYYEKEERGRGNFPDRFSARQFPNYSSELNVNALLLGDSALYLCASSLLPPQTGGHGYTFGSGTRLTVV.

This clone showed up just once. The V gene is TRBV28, the J gene TRBJ1-1, with TRBD1 identical over 8 bases. The junction had 10 bases not matched to a gene; V was cut back by 6 bases and J by 4 bases. Looked up from germline, CDR1 is MDHEN and CDR2 is SYDVKM. The CDR3 has 15 residues. CDR3 in DNA: TGTGCCAGCAGCTCGATTAAGACAGGGGCCACTGAAGCTTTCTTT. As protein: CASSSIKTGATEAFF.

Concerning this clone: A far larger clone is one base from this, pointing to a likely read error. Other nucleotide sequences from this sample produce the same CDR3. The chain is built from TRBV4-3 and TRBJ1-6; no clear D gene. Germline CDR1 reads LGHNA; CDR2 reads YSLEER. The CDR3 contains 14 residues. The CDR3 region is CASSHLTYNSPLHF. The CDR3 bases are TGCGCCAGCAGCCATTTGACTTATAATTCACCTCTCCACTTT.

The chain carries TRBV14 and TRBJ2-7; 7 nucleotides agree with TRBD1. This CDR3 has 16 amino acids. Germline lookup yields CDR1 SGHDN and CDR2 FVKESK. After removal of 0 bases from V and 7 bases from J, the junction contained 12 bases not matched to a gene. The CDR3 bases are TGTGCCAGCAGCCAAGATTCGGCTACAGGGGCGCGGGAGCAGTACTTC. The encoded protein is CASSQDSATGAREQYF.

The chain is built from TRBV6-4 and TRBJ1-2; 7 bases line up with TRBD1. The CDR3 is made up of 13 amino acids. Germline CDR1 and CDR2: MRHNA and SNTAGT. V lost 0 bases, J lost 10 bases, and 5 bases stayed unmatched. The CDR3 spells CASSDSRGTDYTF. The CDR3 DNA is TGTGCCAGCAGTGACTCGAGAGGGACAGACTACACCTTC.

The chain couples TRBV7-8 to TRBJ1-2; 9 bases fit TRBD1. Germline CDR1 reads SGHVS; CDR2 reads FQNEAQ. The CDR3 has 16 amino acids. V was pared by 0 bases and J by 5 bases, with 7 bases of the junction left unmatched. The CDR3 region is CASSLASTGGLYGYTF. The CDR3 DNA reads TGTGCCAGCAGCTTAGCATCGACAGGGGGTCTATATGGCTACACCTTC.

This chain uses TRBV2 with TRBJ2-1; 7 bases align to TRBD2. V lost 8 bases and J lost 6; bases outside the gene matches: 4. From germline, CDR1 is SNHLY and CDR2 FYNNEI. There are 12 residues in the CDR3. CDR3 region: CASGEGGNEQFF. As DNA, the CDR3 is TGTGCCAGCGGGGAGGGTGGCAATGAGCAGTTCTTC.

This chain uses TRBV6-6 with TRBJ2-3, with D possibly being TRBD2 (6 bases). Trimming pared 5 bases from V and 5 bases from J, leaving 11 bases between. Looked up from germline, CDR1 is MNHNY and CDR2 is SVGAGI (reference sequence). CDR3 length: 13 residues. The CDR3 sequence is CASSTLGGDTQYF. Here the CDR3 DNA reads TGTGCCAGCAGTACTTTGGGGGGAGATACGCAGTATTTT.